This TCR beta chain emerged from a study of cytomegalovirus exposure and HLA in healthy donors. Study observations and caveats: Presence/absence analysis assumed near-uniform sequencing depth across donors. Common viral pathogens (according to a later analysis) appeared linked to several of the most significant clusters.

This clone appeared a few times. The target antigen is unknown. PCR used 60 Vbeta primers and 13 Jbeta primers. Libraries were prepared by immunoSEQ multiplex PCR; TCRdb keeps only in-frame clonotypes and omits some of them. This table holds about 160,000 clones, 70% to 80% found once. This CDR3 has 14 amino acids. V lost 4 bases and J lost 0, with 7 bases in between. Germline values: CDR1 MDHEN, CDR2 SYDVKM. The TCR comes from a woman aged 45 to 65 in good health and CMV-seronegative. The genes are TRBV28 and TRBJ1-5, with D tentatively TRBD1 (5 bases). The source material was PBMCs. CDR3 DNA sequence: TGTGCCAGCAGTTCAGGGTCTAGCAATCAGCCCCAGCATTTT. This gives the protein CASSSGSSNQPQHF.